This TCR beta chain came from a study of T-cell memory formation after mild COVID-19. At the level of the study: TCR clusters were largely donor specific. Study conclusions and caveats: Some SARS-CoV-2-responding clones were already detected in memory before infection. Clones that shrank (day 15 to 85) were balanced CD4/CD8, whereas later expanders leaned CD4+.

This clonotype was found a few times. The antigen is not known. TCRdb analysed the 5' RACE reads with MiXCR anew, one entry per CDR3 protein. The repertoire holds 300,000 to 350,000 distinct CDR3 sequences, with 10% to 15% as singletons. This TCR was recovered from a man between 18 and 35 years old who had mild COVID-19 (a few samples of this study predate the infection). Cell type and time point are not known. The sequenced material came from PBMCs or a T cell subset sorted from them (not recorded which).

CDR3 DNA: TGTGCCTGGAGTGTGGCGTCGACAGGGGGCAGATACGAGCAGTACTTC. Amino acid sequence: CAWSVASTGGRYEQYF. This chain connects TRBV30 to TRBJ2-7; TRBD1 agrees at 10 bases. The CDR3 runs 16 residues. From germline, CDR1 is GTSNPN and CDR2 SVGIG (reference sequence). V gave up 0 bases and J gave up 4 bases; unmatched junction bases: 9.